The clone carrying this T cell receptor beta chain was picked up a small number of times. This specimen belongs to a study of identical twins. A universal primer site was created by template switching, with the cDNA bearing unique molecular identifiers. TCRdb used MiXCR to reprocess the 5' RACE reads, holding one entry per CDR3 protein. The sample carries hundreds of thousands of distinct CDR3 sequences, 21% recorded once. V lost 3 bases to trimming and J lost 13 bases, with 19 bases between them. CDR1 and CDR2 from the germline V gene are LGHNA and YSLEER. This CDR3 contains 14 residues. This same sample was also taken into another study, of T cells expressing NK-cell markers.

The chain is built from TRBV4-3 and TRBJ2-1; D might be TRBD2 (5 bases). The sequencing input was PBMCs. The receptor was isolated from a woman between 18 and 29 years old in good health. CDR3 sequence reads: CASSQGLGLVGQFF. The CDR3 DNA reads TGCGCCAGCAGCCAGGGCCTAGGACTGGTTGGCCAGTTCTTC.